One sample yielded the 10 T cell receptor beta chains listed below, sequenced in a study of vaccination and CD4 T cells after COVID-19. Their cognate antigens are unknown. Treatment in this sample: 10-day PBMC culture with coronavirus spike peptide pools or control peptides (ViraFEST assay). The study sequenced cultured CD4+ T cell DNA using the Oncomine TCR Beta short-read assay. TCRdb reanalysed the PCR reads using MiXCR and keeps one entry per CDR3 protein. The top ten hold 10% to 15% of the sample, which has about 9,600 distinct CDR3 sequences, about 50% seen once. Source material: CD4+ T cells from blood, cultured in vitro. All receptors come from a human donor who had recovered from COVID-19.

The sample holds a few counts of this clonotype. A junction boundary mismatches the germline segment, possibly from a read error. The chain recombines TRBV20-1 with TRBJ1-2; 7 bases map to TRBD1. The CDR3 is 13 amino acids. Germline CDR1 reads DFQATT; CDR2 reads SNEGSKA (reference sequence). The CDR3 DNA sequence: TGCAGCGCTAAGGAGACAGGGCGACATGGCTACACCTTC. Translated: CSAKETGRHGYTF.

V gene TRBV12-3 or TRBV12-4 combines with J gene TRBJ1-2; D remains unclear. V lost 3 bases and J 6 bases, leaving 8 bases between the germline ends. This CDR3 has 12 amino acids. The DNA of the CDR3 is TGTGCCAGCAGTTTGGCTGCCAATGGCTACACCTTC. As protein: CASSLAANGYTF.

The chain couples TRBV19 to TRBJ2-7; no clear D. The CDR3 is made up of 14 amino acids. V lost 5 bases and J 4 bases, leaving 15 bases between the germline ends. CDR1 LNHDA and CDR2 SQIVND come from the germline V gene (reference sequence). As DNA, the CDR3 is TGTGCCAGTAGTTTTTCGACAAACCGGTACGAGCAGTACTTC. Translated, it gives CASSFSTNRYEQYF. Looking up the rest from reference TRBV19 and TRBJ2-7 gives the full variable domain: DGGITQSPKYLFRKEGQNVTLSCEQNLNHDAMYWYRQDPGQGLRLIYYSQIVNDFQKGDIAEGYSVSREKKESFPLTVTSAQKNPTAFYLCASSFSTNRYEQYFGPGTRLTVT.

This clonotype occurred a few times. The CDR3 loop reads CASSLGGRTTDTQYF. The DNA for the CDR3 is TGTGCCAGCAGCTTAGGGGGACGGACCACAGATACGCAGTATTTT. The chain couples TRBV11-3 to TRBJ2-3; perhaps D is TRBD1 or TRBD2 (5 bases each). CDR3 size: 15 residues. The V and J ends lost 1 base and 2 bases respectively, with 10 bases between them. Germline CDR1 and CDR2: SGHNT and YENEEA.

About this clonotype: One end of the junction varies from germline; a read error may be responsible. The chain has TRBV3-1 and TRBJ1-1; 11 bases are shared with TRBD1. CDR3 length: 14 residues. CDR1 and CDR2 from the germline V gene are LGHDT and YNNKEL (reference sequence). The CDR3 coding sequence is TGTGCCAGCAGTCAAGGACAGGGGGCTAGGGAAGCTTTCTTT. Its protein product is CASSQGQGAREAFF.

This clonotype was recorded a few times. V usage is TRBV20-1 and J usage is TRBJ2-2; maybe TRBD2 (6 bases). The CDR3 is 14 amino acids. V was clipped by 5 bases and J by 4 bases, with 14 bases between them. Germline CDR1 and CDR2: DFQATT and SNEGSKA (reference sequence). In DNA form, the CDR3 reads TGCAGTGCTGAGACGGGGGTGGGCACCGGGGAGCTGTTTTTT. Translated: CSAETGVGTGELFF.

CDR3 residues: CATSAPVGYTGELFF. In DNA form, the CDR3 reads TGTGCCACCAGTGCTCCGGTGGGGTACACCGGGGAGCTGTTTTTT. This sequence joins TRBV24-1 and TRBJ2-2; D is uncertain. Trimming shortened V by 5 bases and J by 3 bases, and 12 bases separated the two germline ends. The germline gives CDR1 KGHDR, CDR2 SFDVKD. The CDR3 contains 15 residues.

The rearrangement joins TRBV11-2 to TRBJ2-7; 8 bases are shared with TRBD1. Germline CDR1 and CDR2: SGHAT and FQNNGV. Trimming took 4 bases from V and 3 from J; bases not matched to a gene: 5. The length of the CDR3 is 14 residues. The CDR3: CASSYPGQVYEQYF. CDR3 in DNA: TGTGCCAGCAGCTATCCGGGACAGGTCTACGAGCAGTACTTC.

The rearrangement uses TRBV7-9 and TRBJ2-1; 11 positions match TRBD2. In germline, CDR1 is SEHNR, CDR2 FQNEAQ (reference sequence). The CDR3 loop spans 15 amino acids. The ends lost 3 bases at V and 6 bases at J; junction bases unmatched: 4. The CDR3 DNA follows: TGTGCCAGCAGCTTTTCTAGCGGGAGGATCAATGAGCAGTTCTTC. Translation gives CASSFSSGRINEQFF. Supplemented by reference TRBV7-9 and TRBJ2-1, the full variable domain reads DTGVSQNPRHKITKRGQNVTFRCDPISEHNRLYWYRQTLGQGPEFLTYFQNEAQLEKSRLLSDRFSAERPKGSFSTLEIQRTEQGDSAMYLCASSFSSGRINEQFFGPGTRLTVL.

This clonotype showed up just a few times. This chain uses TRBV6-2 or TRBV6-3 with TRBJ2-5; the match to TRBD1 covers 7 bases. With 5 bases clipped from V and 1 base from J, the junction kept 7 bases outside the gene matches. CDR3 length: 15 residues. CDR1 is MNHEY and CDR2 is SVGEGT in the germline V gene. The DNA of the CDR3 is TGTGCCAGCAGTAGCTACAGGGGAATCCAAGAGACCCAGTACTTC. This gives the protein CASSSYRGIQETQYF.